A selection of T cell receptor beta chains follows, all from one sample in a study of shared clonotypes between healthy human individuals. Assay: immunoSEQ multiplex PCR; the TCRdb copy retains only in-frame clones and omits some. Found here are 2 million to 2.5 million clones, 95% of them singletons; the top ten hold roughly 0.13%. Specimen: naive CD4+ T cells sorted from blood. These receptors were obtained from a man aged 18 to 29 in good health. The CDR3 runs from the conserved cysteine through the conserved F or W. A D gene is named only where the DNA matches it firmly. Where a row states a size, it is once, few, many or the class of an expanded clone; other rows omit it.

d_call | clone_size | j_call | v_call | cdr3_nt | cdr3_aa
- | few | TRBJ2-5 | TRBV18 | TGTGCCAGCTCACCACCGGGAGAGACCCAGTACTTC | CASSPPGETQYF
- | - | TRBJ2-2 | TRBV5-6 | TGTGCCAGCATGCATTTCAACACCGGGGAGCTGTTTTTT | CASMHFNTGELFF
TRBD1 | - | TRBJ2-7 | TRBV19 | TGTGCCAGTAGTATTTCTGGACAGGGATTTTACGAGCAGTACTTC | CASSISGQGFYEQYF
- | - | TRBJ1-2 | TRBV4-3 | TGCGCCAGCAGCCAAGACGCGGTTAATCTTGGGGGATATGGCTACACCTTC | CASSQDAVNLGGYGYTF
- | once | TRBJ2-5 | TRBV4-2 | TGTGCCAGCAGCCAAGATCCGGTAGAGACCCAGTACTTC | CASSQDPVETQYF
- | - | TRBJ2-5 | TRBV19 | TGTGCCACCCAGGGGACCGAAGAGACCCAGTACTTC | CATQGTEETQYF
- | - | TRBJ2-7 | TRBV10-3 | TGTGCCATCAGTGAGCTAACAGGGGAGGGCGAGCAGTACTTC | CAISELTGEGEQYF
- | - | TRBJ2-2 | TRBV2 | TGTGCCAGCAGTGAAGAGAGGGCTAGCGCCACCGGGGAGCTGTTTTTT | CASSEERASATGELFF
TRBD1 | - | TRBJ1-2 | TRBV5-1 | TGCGCCAGCAGCTCAGGGGGGAGTATTAACTATGGCTACACCTTC | CASSSGGSINYGYTF
- | - | TRBJ1-2 | TRBV2 | TGTGCCAGCAGTGCCCAGGGACGTAGTAACTATGGCTACACCTTC | CASSAQGRSNYGYTF
- | - | TRBJ2-1 | TRBV13 | TGTGCCAGCAGCCTGGAACAGGGTAGCGGCAATGAGCAGTTCTTC | CASSLEQGSGNEQFF
- | - | TRBJ2-1 | TRBV2 | TGTGCCACCCTGAAGGCGAGCTTTGGCTACAATGAGCAGTTCTTC | CATLKASFGYNEQFF
TRBD1 | - | TRBJ1-5 | TRBV5-8 | TGTGCCAGCAGCTTCCAGGGGGGAGGCAATCAGCCCCAGCATTTT | CASSFQGGGNQPQHF
TRBD1 | once | TRBJ1-1 | TRBV5-1 | TGCGCCAGCAGCCCCAAGACAGGGGCGGACACTGAAGCTTTCTTT | CASSPKTGADTEAFF
- | - | TRBJ1-1 | TRBV11-3 | TGTGCCAGCAGCTTAGGGAGAGACACTGAAGCTTTCTTT | CASSLGRDTEAFF
- | - | TRBJ2-2 | TRBV4-1 | TGCGCCAGCAGCCAAGTCCCCCTCAGGGGGGTGAACACCGGGGAGCTGTTTTTT | CASSQVPLRGVNTGELFF
- | - | TRBJ1-1 | TRBV5-1 | TGCGCCAGCAGCTTGGAGGGAGCAGGGAACACTGAAGCTTTCTTT | CASSLEGAGNTEAFF
TRBD1 | - | TRBJ1-3 | TRBV11-3 | TGTGCCAGCAGCTCCGACAGGGAATTGGCTGGAAACACCATATATTTT | CASSSDRELAGNTIYF
TRBD1 | - | TRBJ1-4 | TRBV2 | TGTGCCAGCAGAACCCAGGGGGCCGCTAATGAAAAACTGTTTTTT | CASRTQGAANEKLFF
TRBD2 | - | TRBJ2-2 | TRBV12-5 | TGTGCTAGTGGACCTAGCGGGAACACCGGGGAGCTGTTTTTT | CASGPSGNTGELFF
- | once | TRBJ2-7 | TRBV5-1 | TGCGCCAGCAGCTTGGGCGCTGGGAGCTCCTACGAGCAGTACTTC | CASSLGAGSSYEQYF
- | - | TRBJ2-7 | TRBV5-1 | TGCGCCAGCAGCCCTGACAGGCCGTCCTACGAGCAGTACTTC | CASSPDRPSYEQYF
- | - | TRBJ2-1 | TRBV9 | TGTGCCAGCACCCCTACAGGGACCTCCTACAATGAGCAGTTCTTC | CASTPTGTSYNEQFF
- | - | TRBJ2-3 | TRBV2 | TGTGCCAGCAGTAGGATCTACCAGGTTAGCACAGATACGCAGTATTTT | CASSRIYQVSTDTQYF